This passage covers 24 T cell receptor beta chains from one sample sequenced in a study of blood T cell repertoires in COVID-19. TCRdb's table, derived via immunoSEQ multiplex PCR, lists solely in-frame clones and lacks some. The table includes nearly 350,000 clones, around nine tenths detected once. The source material was peripheral blood. The receptor set was obtained from a woman aged 70-85 years with COVID-19, enrolled during active disease.

This clone appeared a single time. The chain couples TRBV5-1 to TRBJ1-6; 10 positions match TRBD1. The V and J ends lost 3 bases and 10 bases, in that order; junction bases with no gene match: 7. Germline V gene data show CDR1 as SGHRS and CDR2 as YFSETQ. This CDR3 comprises 15 residues. CDR3 region: CASSSSTGGLSPLHF. As DNA, the CDR3 is TGCGCCAGCAGCTCCTCGACAGGGGGCCTATCACCCCTCCACTTT.

The chain has TRBV5-1 and TRBJ1-1; D unclear. CDR3 length: 14 amino acids. The V gene's germline CDR1 is SGHRS and CDR2 YFSETQ. Trimming cost V 1 base and J 6 bases, with 13 bases left between them. The CDR3: CASSLRELRAEAFF. In DNA form, the CDR3 reads TGCGCCAGCAGCTTGAGAGAGTTGAGGGCTGAAGCTTTCTTT. The full variable domain, in which reference TRBV5-1 and TRBJ1-1 provide the parts outside the CDR3, is KAGVTQTPRYLIKTRGQQVTLSCSPISGHRSVSWYQQTPGQGLQFLFEYFSETQRNKGNFPGRFSGRQFSNSRSEMNVSTLELGDSALYLCASSLRELRAEAFFGQGTRLTVV.

The genes are TRBV28 and TRBJ1-1; TRBD1 agrees at 7 bases. The CDR3 length is 14 residues. CDR1 and CDR2 (germline): MDHEN, SYDVKM. V dropped 6 bases and J dropped 11; count of bases not matched to a gene: 15. The CDR3 loop is CASRPPTGMGKAFF. In DNA form, the CDR3 reads TGTGCCAGCAGGCCTCCGACAGGGATGGGAAAGGCTTTCTTT.

J is TRBJ2-1 and V is TRBV11-2, with D unresolved. Trimming took off 4 bases at V and 8 bases at J, with 9 bases between the two ends. CDR3 length equals 12 residues. Germline CDR1 is SGHAT and CDR2 is FQNNGV. CDR3 bases: TGTGCCAGCAGCTCATCTCGGTATGAGCAGTTCTTC. It encodes CASSSSRYEQFF. Full variable domain (rest looked up from reference TRBV11-2 and TRBJ2-1): EAGVAQSPRYKIIEKRQSVAFWCNPISGHATLYWYQQILGQGPKLLIQFQNNGVVDDSQLPKDRFSAERLKGVDSTLKIQPAKLEDSAVYLCASSSSRYEQFFGPGTRLTVL.

This chain uses TRBV5-1 with TRBJ2-5; TRBD1 aligns across 9 bases. J lost 3 bases, V lost 4 bases, and 4 bases had no gene match. The CDR3 consists of 14 residues. Germline assignment: CDR1 SGHRS and CDR2 YFSETQ. Written as DNA, the CDR3 is TGCGCCAGCAGCCCCGGACAGGGGAAAGAGACCCAGTACTTC. Encoded protein: CASSPGQGKETQYF.

The rearrangement links TRBV6-2 or TRBV6-3 to TRBJ1-5, with a weak D call TRBD1 (5 bases). V gave up 0 bases and J gave up 0 bases, with 15 bases separating them. CDR3 size: 18 residues. The V gene's germline CDR1 is MNHEY and CDR2 SVGEGT. CDR3 bases: TGTGCCAGCAGTTACTCGATTTTTAAGGGGTTTAGCAATCAGCCCCAGCATTTT. This translates into CASSYSIFKGFSNQPQHF.

The genes are TRBV4-1 and TRBJ2-7; tentative D call: TRBD1 (5 bases). The CDR3 contains 15 residues. Germline V gene data show CDR1 as MGHRA and CDR2 as YSYEKL. Trimming stripped 3 bases from V and 12 bases from J, with 24 bases between. For the CDR3, the DNA is TGCGCCAGCAGCCAGGACCACCAGGGCATGGTTGACGGGTACTTC. Its translation: CASSQDHQGMVDGYF.

The chain combines TRBV6-2 or TRBV6-3 with TRBJ2-2; TRBD1 might be the D (6 bases). The germline V gene has CDR1 MNHEY and CDR2 SVGEGT. V was cut by 5 bases and J by 4 bases, with 11 bases left in between. There are 14 residues in the CDR3. For the CDR3, the DNA is TGTGCCAGCAGTGGGACACCTACCACCGGGGAGCTGTTTTTT. It encodes CASSGTPTTGELFF.

V and J are TRBV6-1 and TRBJ2-7, with D maybe TRBD1 (6 bases). CDR3 length equals 14 residues. CDR1 and CDR2 (germline): MNHNS, SASEGT. V lost 6 bases to trimming and J lost 4 bases, with 16 bases between them. As DNA, the CDR3 is TGTGCCAGCAGGCCGACAGGAACTATTTACGAGCAGTACTTC. Residues: CASRPTGTIYEQYF.

This clone was seen a single time. The chain recombines TRBV2 with TRBJ2-7; 8 nucleotides match TRBD1. The CDR3 has 15 amino acids. CDR1 and CDR2 from the germline V gene are SNHLY and FYNNEI. Germline trimming cut 1 base from V and 10 bases from J; bases unmatched to any gene: 12. The CDR3 DNA reads as TGTGCCAGCAGTGAAGTAAAGTTAGGGGACAGGAGACAGTACTTC. Translation: CASSEVKLGDRRQYF.

This clone was observed once. The V gene is TRBV12-5, the J gene TRBJ1-1, with 7 bases identical to TRBD1. The CDR3 is made up of 15 amino acids. Germline CDR1 reads LGHNT; CDR2 reads FRNRAP. The V and J ends lost 6 bases and 0 bases, in that order; junction bases with no gene match: 7. The CDR3 DNA is TGTGCTAGTGGCCACAGGGGTCCCCTGAACACTGAAGCTTTCTTT. Protein sequence: CASGHRGPLNTEAFF.

The count of this clone is one. The CDR3: CARSWDSRAFF. The CDR3, as DNA: TGTGCCAGAAGCTGGGACAGCCGAGCTTTCTTT. The rearrangement joins TRBV5-3 to TRBJ1-1, with 7 bases aligning to TRBD1. TRBV5-3 is filed as an ORF, its function uncertain. The CDR3 consists of 11 residues. After removal of 3 bases from V and 10 bases from J, the junction contained 3 bases not matched to a gene.

V gene TRBV5-1 combines with J gene TRBJ1-2; 8 bases are shared with TRBD1. The CDR3 length is 14 residues. The V and J ends lost 0 bases and 6 bases, in that order; junction bases with no gene match: 4. Germline-derived CDR1 and CDR2 are SGHRS and YFSETQ. The CDR3 nucleotides are TGCGCCAGCAGCTTGGCAGGCAGGGGGCATGGCTACACCTTC. This translates into CASSLAGRGHGYTF.

The gene calls are TRBV19 and TRBJ2-1, with no clear D. The V and J ends lost 1 base and 4 bases respectively, with 8 bases between them. The CDR3 runs 14 residues. Germline CDR1 LNHDA, CDR2 SQIVND (reference sequence). The CDR3: CASSIAPGYNEQFF. The CDR3 bases are TGTGCCAGTAGTATAGCCCCAGGTTACAATGAGCAGTTCTTC.

This clone was observed a few times. In DNA, the CDR3 is TGTGCCAGTAGTGCTGGGACAGGGGTCGGGGAGCTGTTTTTT. It codes for CASSAGTGVGELFF. The chain couples TRBV19 to TRBJ2-2, with 10 positions matching TRBD1. V shed 5 bases and J 7 bases; nucleotides not matched to a gene: 4. Germline-derived CDR1 and CDR2 are LNHDA and SQIVND (reference sequence). This CDR3 has 14 residues.

This rearrangement joins TRBV7-3 to TRBJ2-1; 11 bases align to TRBD2. From germline, CDR1 is SGHTA and CDR2 FQGTGA. Losses at the gene ends were 5 bases for V and 7 bases for J; bases not matched to a gene: 7. The CDR3 has 15 amino acids. The DNA of the CDR3 is TGTGCCAGCAGCGTTAGCGGGGGGGCCGGAAATGAGCAGTTCTTC. It is translated as CASSVSGGAGNEQFF.

The table lists this clone with a count of one. Here the CDR3 DNA reads TGTGCCAGCAGCTTAGGAGGGGGACCCAGGGAGACCCAGTACTTC. Its translation: CASSLGGGPRETQYF. The chain is built from TRBV13 and TRBJ2-5, with D possibly being TRBD1 (6 bases). Germline loops: CDR1 PRHDT, CDR2 FYEKMQ (reference sequence). This CDR3 comprises 15 residues. With 0 bases removed from V and 5 bases from J, the gap between germline ends came to 13 bases.

V and J are TRBV4-3 and TRBJ2-7; 8 positions agree with TRBD2. The CDR3 runs to 15 residues. Losses at the gene ends were 1 base for V and 3 bases for J; bases not matched to a gene: 5. From germline, CDR1 is LGHNA and CDR2 YSLEER. The DNA for the CDR3 is TGCGCCAGCAGCCAAGGAGGGGCGGGGGGCTACGAGCAGTACTTC. Protein: CASSQGGAGGYEQYF.

This clone was counted a few times. This chain links TRBV6-5 with TRBJ1-6, with a weak D call TRBD1 (5 bases). Germline V CDR1 and CDR2: MNHEY, SVGAGI. The CDR3 is 13 amino acids. Trimming left V 7 bases short and J 7 bases short, with 11 bases between. DNA of the CDR3: TGTGCCAGCATACGGCAGGGAAATTCACCCCTCCACTTT. It is translated as CASIRQGNSPLHF.

Note on this clone: Additional DNA sequences in this sample encode the identical CDR3. V usage is TRBV7-2 and J usage is TRBJ2-7; 7 bases match TRBD1. The V gene end was trimmed by 1 base and the J gene end by 4 bases; junction bases not matched to a gene: 7. The CDR3 length is 15 residues. From germline, CDR1 is SGHTA and CDR2 FQGNSA. The chain's CDR3 is CASSLVSGGSYEQYF. The CDR3, as DNA: TGTGCCAGCAGCTTAGTGTCAGGGGGTTCGTACGAGCAGTACTTC.

J is TRBJ2-1 and V is TRBV30, with TRBD2 identical over 7 bases. The V gene end was trimmed by 2 bases and the J gene end by 2 bases; junction bases not matched to a gene: 3. The CDR3 runs 14 residues. The V gene's germline CDR1 is GTSNPN and CDR2 SVGIG (reference sequence). The CDR3 nucleotides are TGTGCCTGGAGTCTGGGGGGGGCCTACAATGAGCAGTTCTTC. Its protein product is CAWSLGGAYNEQFF.

This clone has only one observation. The V call is TRBV3-1 (or the pseudogene TRBV3-2), the J call TRBJ2-7; 12 bases agree with TRBD2. J was trimmed by 6 bases and V by 2 bases; bases with no gene match: 8. Per germline, CDR1 LGHDT and CDR2 YNNKEL (reference sequence). The CDR3 has 16 amino acids. The CDR3 region is CASSQQTSGGTGEQYF. CDR3 DNA sequence: TGTGCCAGCAGCCAACAGACTAGCGGGGGAACGGGCGAGCAGTACTTC.

CDR3: CASSKATGGTGELFF. DNA for the CDR3: TGTGCCAGCAGCAAAGCCACAGGGGGCACCGGGGAGCTGTTTTTT. The chain employs TRBV21-1 and TRBJ2-2; the table's D call of TRBD1 was not tested on the DNA. TRBV21-1 counts as a pseudogene. This CDR3 is 15 amino acids long.

This chain connects TRBV28 to TRBJ2-5, with D possibly being TRBD2 (5 bases). V was shortened by 8 bases and J by 2 bases, with 15 bases between the two germline ends. The germline V gene encodes CDR1 MDHEN and CDR2 SYDVKM. CDR3 size: 14 residues. CDR3 sequence: CASPSFSTQETQYF. The CDR3 nucleotides are TGTGCCAGCCCTAGCTTCAGTACGCAAGAGACCCAGTACTTC. The whole variable domain, remainder taken from reference TRBV28 and TRBJ2-5, is DVKVTQSSRYLVKRTGEKVFLECVQDMDHENMFWYRQDPGLGLRLIYFSYDVKMKEKGDIPEGYSVSREKKERFSLILESASTNQTSMYLCASPSFSTQETQYFGPGTRLLVL.